A selection of T cell receptor beta chains follows, all from one sample in a study of shared clonotypes between healthy human individuals. TCRdb keeps only in-frame clones here, not all; method: immunoSEQ multiplex PCR. The table has about 670,000 clones, about two thirds seen once. Sequences were obtained from memory CD4+ T cells sorted from blood. These receptors were taken from a woman in her thirties in good health. The CDR3 runs from the conserved cysteine through the conserved F or W. The D gene is left open where the match is weak. Not all rows give a size; the values are once, few, many and, for expanded clones, a class.

v_gene	j_gene	abundance	d_gene	CDR3nt	CDR3aa
TRBV6-6	TRBJ2-2	NA	NA	TGTGCCAGCAGTTCGGACCTCATACAGGGTGGCGGGGAGCTGTTTTTT	CASSSDLIQGGGELFF
TRBV6-5	TRBJ1-2	NA	NA	TGTGCCAGCAGTTACTCGAGAGGTGGAGGGGATGGCTACACCTTC	CASSYSRGGGDGYTF
TRBV4-1	TRBJ2-1	NA	TRBD2	TGCGCCAGCAGCCAATTGACTAGCGGGAGGGCCCCCTACAATGAGCAGTTCTTC	CASSQLTSGRAPYNEQFF
TRBV7-8	TRBJ2-1	NA	NA	TGTGCCAGCAGCTTAAGTGGGACCCCATCAAACAATGAGCAGTTCTTC	CASSLSGTPSNNEQFF
TRBV5-1	TRBJ2-1	NA	NA	TGCGCCAGCAGCTCCACCGGGACTTCCTCCTACAATGAGCAGTTCTTC	CASSSTGTSSYNEQFF
TRBV6-6	TRBJ1-2	NA	NA	TGTGCCACCCAGAATCAAGCGGCGGCCTCGCCGGCCACCTTC	CATQNQAAASPATF
TRBV19	TRBJ2-5	NA	TRBD2	TGTGCCAGTAGTAAGTCTAGCGGATCGTACCAAGAGACCCAGTACTTC	CASSKSSGSYQETQYF
TRBV6-5	TRBJ2-7	NA	TRBD2	TGTGCCAGCAGTTATTCCAGCGGGAGGTCCTACGAGCAGTACTTC	CASSYSSGRSYEQYF
TRBV7-8	TRBJ2-2	NA	NA	TGTGCCAGCAGCCTCTTAGGGGGAGTCTCGAACACCGGGGAGCTGTTTTTT	CASSLLGGVSNTGELFF
TRBV2	TRBJ2-3	NA	NA	TGTGCCAGCAGTACTCACACAGATACGCAGTATTTT	CASSTHTDTQYF
TRBV5-1	TRBJ2-3	NA	TRBD1	TGCGCCAGCAGCTTGGGGCAGGGGGCGCAAACAGATACGCAGTATTTT	CASSLGQGAQTDTQYF
TRBV18	TRBJ1-4	NA	TRBD1	TGTGCCAGCTCACCTGGACAGGGGAGCGAAAAACTGTTTTTT	CASSPGQGSEKLFF
TRBV27	TRBJ2-7	few	NA	TGTGCCAGCTCGCTAGGTGCCTCGTGGGTTTACGAGCAGTACTTC	CASSLGASWVYEQYF
TRBV30	TRBJ2-2	NA	TRBD1	TGTGCCTGGAGTGCGAAGGACAGGGGCACCGGGGAGCTGTTTTTT	CAWSAKDRGTGELFF
TRBV7-7	TRBJ2-5	few	NA	TGTGCCAGCAGCTTAGCGGGGGGCCAAGAGACCCAGTACTTC	CASSLAGGQETQYF
TRBV28	TRBJ2-1	NA	TRBD1	TGTGCCAGCAGTGGGCAACCAGGGGGCAATGAGCAGTTCTTC	CASSGQPGGNEQFF
TRBV7-2	TRBJ1-5	once	NA	TGTGCCAGCAGCAAATACAGGGATCGGGGAGGGCCCCAGCATTTT	CASSKYRDRGGPQHF
TRBV30	TRBJ1-1	NA	NA	TGTGCCTGGAGTGAACAGGGTTGGACTGAAGCTTTCTTT	CAWSEQGWTEAFF
TRBV25-1	TRBJ2-5	NA	NA	TGTGCCAGCAGAGATAGTCCAGGGGAGACCCAGTACTTC	CASRDSPGETQYF
TRBV28	TRBJ2-7	NA	TRBD2	TGTGCCAGCAGTTCCCCCAGCGGGGCTCTCTACGAGCAGTACTTC	CASSSPSGALYEQYF
TRBV15	TRBJ2-1	NA	NA	TGTGCCACCAGCAGCCTCGCCTTGGGAGAGAACGTCTTC	CATSSLALGENVF
TRBV6-5	TRBJ1-3	few	NA	TGTGCCAGCAGTTATGTCGGTGGAAACACCATATATTTT	CASSYVGGNTIYF
TRBV30	TRBJ1-4	few	NA	TGTGCCTGGAGCCCAGGGACGGTGAATGAAAAACTGTTTTTT	CAWSPGTVNEKLFF
TRBV19	TRBJ2-7	NA	TRBD1	TGTGCCAGTAGTATAGATAGGGGGACAGCATCCTACGAGCAGTACTTC	CASSIDRGTASYEQYF
TRBV5-4	TRBJ2-7	NA	TRBD2	TGTGCCAGCAGCTTGTGGGCTAGCGGGAGTCACGAGCAGTACTTC	CASSLWASGSHEQYF
TRBV6-5	TRBJ1-5	NA	NA	TGTGCCAGCAGCGGCGGACGGCGCAATCAGCCCCAGCATTTT	CASSGGRRNQPQHF
TRBV7-3	TRBJ2-1	few	TRBD2	TGTGCCAGCAGCGCCACTAGCGGGACCTACAATGAGCAGTTCTTC	CASSATSGTYNEQFF
TRBV2	TRBJ1-5	few	NA	TGTGCCAGCAGTCTGGGGGAGAATCAGCCCCAGCATTTT	CASSLGENQPQHF
TRBV5-7	TRBJ2-7	NA	NA	TGTGCCAGCAGCCACAGGGGGGGCGAGCAGTACTTC	CASSHRGGEQYF
TRBV29-1	TRBJ2-3	NA	NA	TGCAGCGTTCGGGGTGGCGCAGATACGCAGTATTTT	CSVRGGADTQYF
TRBV5-4	TRBJ2-4	NA	TRBD2	TGTGCCAGCAGCTTGGAACTAGCGGGAGGGAAAAACATTCAGTACTTC	CASSLELAGGKNIQYF
TRBV28	TRBJ2-4	NA	TRBD1	TGTGCCAGCACTGGGGACAGTCTAGCCAAAAACATTCAGTACTTC	CASTGDSLAKNIQYF
TRBV27	TRBJ2-2	NA	TRBD2	TGTGCCAGCAGTCTCCGGGGAGCGGGAACGGGGGAGCTGTTTTTT	CASSLRGAGTGELFF
TRBV27	TRBJ2-1	NA	NA	TGTGCCAGCGGAGGCGGGGTTCGGGATGAGCAGTTCTTC	CASGGGVRDEQFF
TRBV6-1	TRBJ1-2	NA	TRBD1	TGTGCCAGCAGTGAGATGTATGGACAGGCTAACCCAACTAACTATGGCTACACCTTC	CASSEMYGQANPTNYGYTF
TRBV5-4	TRBJ2-7	NA	NA	TGTGCCAGCAGCTTCCAAGGATACTACGAGCAGTACTTC	CASSFQGYYEQYF
TRBV6-5	TRBJ1-5	NA	NA	TGTGCCAGCAGGAAGACCTTGAGATGGAATCAGCCCCAGCATTTT	CASRKTLRWNQPQHF
TRBV2	TRBJ1-5	NA	TRBD1	TGTGCCAGCAGTGGGGGACAGCTCAATCAGCCCCAGCATTTT	CASSGGQLNQPQHF
TRBV5-5	TRBJ1-2	NA	TRBD1	TGTGCCAGCAGCGGAGGACAGGGGAAGGGCTACACCTTC	CASSGGQGKGYTF
TRBV28	TRBJ1-2	many	NA	TGTGCCAGCACCGGACGGCAACCTGGCTACACCTTC	CASTGRQPGYTF
TRBV5-1	TRBJ2-3	NA	NA	TGCGCCAGCACCGAAGCGGGCACAGATACGCAGTATTTT	CASTEAGTDTQYF
TRBV11-2	TRBJ2-7	NA	NA	TGTGCCAGCAGCTTAGTTTCAGGGCGCCAAACCTACGAGCAGTACTTC	CASSLVSGRQTYEQYF
TRBV28	TRBJ2-1	NA	TRBD2	TGTGCCAGCAGTCCCACTAGCGGGGATTACAATGAGCAGTTCTTC	CASSPTSGDYNEQFF
TRBV6-5	TRBJ2-3	few	NA	TGTGCCAGCAGTTGGGATGGGAGTACGCAGTATTTT	CASSWDGSTQYF
TRBV28	TRBJ2-7	NA	TRBD2	TGTGCCAGCAGTGGGACTAGCGGGAGGAGCTCCTACGAGCAGTACTTC	CASSGTSGRSSYEQYF
TRBV25-1	TRBJ1-2	once	TRBD1	TGTGCCAGCAGTGAAGCCGGGACAGGCATCTATGGCTACACCTTC	CASSEAGTGIYGYTF
TRBV9	TRBJ1-2	few	TRBD1	TGTGCCAGCAGCGTAGGACAGGGGATCACCTATGGCTACACCTTC	CASSVGQGITYGYTF
TRBV28	TRBJ2-6	many	TRBD1	TGTGCCAGCAGTCCTCCGGGACAGGGGTACCCTGGGGCCAACGTCCTGACTTTC	CASSPPGQGYPGANVLTF
TRBV2	TRBJ2-7	NA	NA	TGTGCCAGCAGTGGACAGTACGAGCAGTACTTC	CASSGQYEQYF
TRBV6-1	TRBJ1-4	few	NA	TGTGCCAGCAGCGGCAGGGAGAATGAAAAACTGTTTTTT	CASSGRENEKLFF
TRBV25-1	TRBJ1-4	NA	NA	TGTGCCAGCAGTGAGGCGGGCAGGTCTAATGAAAAACTGTTTTTT	CASSEAGRSNEKLFF
TRBV6-1	TRBJ1-5	few	NA	TGTGCCAGCAGATTACAGGGTCCCTTAGGTCAGCCCCAGCATTTT	CASRLQGPLGQPQHF